This TCR beta chain was sequenced during a study of early T cells in non-severe SARS-CoV-2 infection (dated by TCRdb to the early 2020s). In the study overall: Bulk RNA from unsorted whole blood was used for TCR sequencing, so alpha and beta chains could not be paired.

This was a case-control study nested in a cohort of healthcare workers in London, UK, who had nasopharyngeal swab PCR tests and blood samples taken every week. Between 23 and 31 March 2020, the week of the UK lockdown, healthcare workers were enrolled and then followed up weekly for as long as 16 weeks. Libraries came from 5' RACE. The sequencer listed for this sample is NextSeq 500. The TCR library protocol attached unique molecular identifiers to individual cDNA molecules to correct for sequencing error and PCR bias. TCR alpha and beta chains were both sequenced, and the abundances of alpha and beta sequences in each sample were closely correlated with each other. The study's processing was this. Decombinator V4 was used to annotate the V gene, J gene and CDR3 of the TCR sequences. Expanded TCRs were defined as changing significantly between any two time points under a Poisson model with p below 0.0001. Abundances of TCRs were expressed as counts per million after normalisation to the total number of TCRs sequenced in each sample. MAIT TCRs were defined by TRAV1-2 paired with TRAJ12, TRAJ20 or TRAJ33, and iNKT TCRs by TRAV10 paired with TRAJ18. VDJdb, accessed on 1 November 2021, was searched for TCRs annotated for CMV, EBV and SARS-CoV-2, and TCRs annotated for more than one antigen were excluded. TCRdb trimmed the raw reads at Q25, called clones with MiXCR and kept productive beta chains. Entries are consolidated by CDR3 protein sequence, retaining the most common genes and DNA. What appears here as the V and J calls and clone size reflects TCRdb's work, not the paper's. Recorded for this sample are about 42,000 distinct CDR3 sequences; roughly 6.6% of them occurred a single time. 4.7% of the sample is held by the ten biggest clonotypes.

The investigation overall reported the following: Matching against VDJdb was skewed toward anti-spike CD8 responses, likely underestimated virus-specific expansions, and missed private and CD4 specificities.

CDR1 and CDR2 are read off the germline V gene as LGHNA and YSLEER. The CDR3 runs 14 amino acids, cysteine and phenylalanine included. The read is trimmed to its CDR3 DNA, 42 bases read in frame from base 1. The junction shows trimming of 0 bases on V and 4 bases on J, plus 8 bases between the germline ends. Concerning this clonotype itself: There is no known antigen for this receptor. There are no base qualities to consult, and no much larger clone falls within one base.

The source is an adult who was a healthcare worker with PCR-confirmed SARS-CoV-2 infection or an uninfected control (not recorded which). The V and J genes are TRBV4-3 and TRBJ2-3; no D gene call is confident. Sequencing used whole blood. The DNA sequence is as follows: TGCGCCAGCAGCCAAGATTTTGGGGCAGATACGCAGTATTTT. Its translation is CASSQDFGADTQYF.